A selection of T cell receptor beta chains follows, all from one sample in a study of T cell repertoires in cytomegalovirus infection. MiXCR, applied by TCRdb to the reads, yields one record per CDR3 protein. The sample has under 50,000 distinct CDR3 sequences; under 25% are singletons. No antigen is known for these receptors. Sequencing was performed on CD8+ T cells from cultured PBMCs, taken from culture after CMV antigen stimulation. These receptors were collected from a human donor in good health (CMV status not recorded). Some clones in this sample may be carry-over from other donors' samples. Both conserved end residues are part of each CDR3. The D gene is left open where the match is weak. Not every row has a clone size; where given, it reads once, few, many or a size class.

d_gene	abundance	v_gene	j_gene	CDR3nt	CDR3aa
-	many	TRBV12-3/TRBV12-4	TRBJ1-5	TGTGCCAGCAGGGGGGGCGGGCCAGGGGGCAATCAGCCCCAGCATTTT	CASRGGGPGGNQPQHF
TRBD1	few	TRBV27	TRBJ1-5	TGTGCCAGCAACCCGACAGGGCTGGCTCAGCCCCAGCATTTT	CASNPTGLAQPQHF
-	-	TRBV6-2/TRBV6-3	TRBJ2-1	TGTGCCAGCAGTTACTTCGGGGTGAATTTAGAGCAGTTCTTC	CASSYFGVNLEQFF
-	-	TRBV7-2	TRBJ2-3	TGTGCCAGCAGCTTAGGGCCCAGGGTGGCAGATACGCAGTATTTT	CASSLGPRVADTQYF
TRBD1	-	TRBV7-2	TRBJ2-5	TGTGCCAGCAGCGGTACAGGGGGCTCAGGAGAGACCCAGTACTTC	CASSGTGGSGETQYF
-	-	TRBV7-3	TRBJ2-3	TGTGCCAGCAGCTTACGCGGGAAGAGCACAGATACGCAGTATTTT	CASSLRGKSTDTQYF
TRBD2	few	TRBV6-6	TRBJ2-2	TGTGCCAGCAGTTACTCGTTAGCGGGGGCCTTGAACACCGGGGAGCTGTTTTTT	CASSYSLAGALNTGELFF
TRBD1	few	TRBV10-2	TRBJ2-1	TGCGCCACCCTCGGGACAGACTACAATGAGCAGTTCTTC	CATLGTDYNEQFF
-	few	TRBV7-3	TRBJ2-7	TGTGCCAGCAGCCCTAGGGAGCAGTACTTC	CASSPREQYF
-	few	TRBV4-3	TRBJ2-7	TGCGCCAGCAGCCAAGAACGTGGCGGGCTGGGGACCGACTACGAGCAGTACTTC	CASSQERGGLGTDYEQYF
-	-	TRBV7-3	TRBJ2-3	TGTGCCAGCAGCTGGGGAGGATCAGATACGCAGTATTTT	CASSWGGSDTQYF
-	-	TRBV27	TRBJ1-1	TGTGCCAGCAGTCCCGGCCCTTCAATTGGAGCTTTCTTT	CASSPGPSIGAFF
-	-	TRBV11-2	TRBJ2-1	TGTGCCAGCAGCTTTCAGAGCTCCTACAATGAGCAGTTCTTC	CASSFQSSYNEQFF
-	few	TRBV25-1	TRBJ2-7	TGTGCCAGCAGTGAATCGGGAGTCTACGAGCAGTACTTC	CASSESGVYEQYF
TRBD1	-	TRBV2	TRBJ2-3	TGTGCCAGCATTCCCAGGGGGCGCGCAGATACGCAGTATTTT	CASIPRGRADTQYF
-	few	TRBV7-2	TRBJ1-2	TGTGCCAGCAGCTTATCGGACCTATCTAACTATGGCTACACCTTC	CASSLSDLSNYGYTF
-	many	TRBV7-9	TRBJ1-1	TGTGCCAGCAGCTTTGGACAGAGTGAAGCTTTCTTT	CASSFGQSEAFF
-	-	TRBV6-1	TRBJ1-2	TGTGCCAGCAGTGAACACTCCGGGACCCCTCAAGAGGGCTACACCTTC	CASSEHSGTPQEGYTF
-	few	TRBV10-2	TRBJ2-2	TGCGCCAGCAGGTTGGACCCCTTGGAGGAGCTGTTTTTT	CASRLDPLEELFF
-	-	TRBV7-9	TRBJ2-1	TGTGCCAGCAGGGGGGGATCCACATCGGCCTACAATGAGCAGTTCTTC	CASRGGSTSAYNEQFF
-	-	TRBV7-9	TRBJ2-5	TGTGCCAGCAGCCCCATTGTAGGGGAAGAGACCCAGTACTTC	CASSPIVGEETQYF
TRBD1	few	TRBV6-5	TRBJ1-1	TGTGCCAGCAGGAAAGGACAGGGTTTGAACACTGAAGCTTTCTTT	CASRKGQGLNTEAFF
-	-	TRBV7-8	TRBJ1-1	TGTGCCAGCAGCCGGGGGACTGAAGCTTTCTTT	CASSRGTEAFF
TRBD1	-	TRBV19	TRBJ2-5	TGTGCCAGTAGTCGAGGACAGGGGGTCTTGGAGACCCAGTACTTC	CASSRGQGVLETQYF
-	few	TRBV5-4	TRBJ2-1	TGTGCCAGCAGCTTGGTCGGGGGACTCCGAGGCAATGAGCAGTTCTTC	CASSLVGGLRGNEQFF
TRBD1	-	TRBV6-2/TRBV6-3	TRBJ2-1	TGTGCCAGCAGCCTTATTACAGGGGGCGCCTACAATGAGCAGTTCTTC	CASSLITGGAYNEQFF
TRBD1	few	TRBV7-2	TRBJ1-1	TGTGCCAGCAGCTTCGACAGGGCGGGGGCTGAAGCTTTCTTT	CASSFDRAGAEAFF
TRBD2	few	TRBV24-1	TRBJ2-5	TGTGCCACCAGTGATGGGGGGACTAGCGGGAGTCAAGAGACCCAGTACTTC	CATSDGGTSGSQETQYF
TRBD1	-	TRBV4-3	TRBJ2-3	TGCGCCAGCAGCCAGCGGGACAGGTCCGGCCCTACGCAGTATTTT	CASSQRDRSGPTQYF
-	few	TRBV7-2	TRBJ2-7	TGTGCCAGCAGCTTAGGAGGGGGGATTTACGAGCAGTACTTC	CASSLGGGIYEQYF
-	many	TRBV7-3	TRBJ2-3	TGTGCCAGCAGCTTAGGGGGACCTGGGGATACGCAGTATTTT	CASSLGGPGDTQYF
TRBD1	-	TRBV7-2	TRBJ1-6	TGTGCCAGCAGCTTCCCTCCGGGACAGGGGAATTCACCCCTCCACTTT	CASSFPPGQGNSPLHF
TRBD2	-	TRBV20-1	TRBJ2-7	TGCAGTGCTAGACCTCAGTGGGGCGGGAGAAAATTCGACGAGCAGTACTTC	CSARPQWGGRKFDEQYF
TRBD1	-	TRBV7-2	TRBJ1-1	TGTGCCAGCAGCTCTAGGACAGGGGGACCCAACACTGAAGCTTTCTTT	CASSSRTGGPNTEAFF
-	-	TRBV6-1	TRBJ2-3	TGTGCCAGCGACGTATTGGGATTATCTAGCGGCACAGATACGCAGTATTTT	CASDVLGLSSGTDTQYF
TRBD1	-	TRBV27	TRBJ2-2	TGTGCCAGCAGTTCCCTGAGGACAGGTGGTAATCCGGGGGAGCTGTTTTTT	CASSSLRTGGNPGELFF
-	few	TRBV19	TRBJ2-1	TGTGCCAGTAGGGAGGGGGCCAATGAGCAGTTCTTC	CASREGANEQFF
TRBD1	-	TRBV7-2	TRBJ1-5	TGTGCCAGCAGTCGACAGGGGTTGGGGCAGCCCCAGCATTTT	CASSRQGLGQPQHF
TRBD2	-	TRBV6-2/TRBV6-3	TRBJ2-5	TGTGCCCGCAGTTACGGGGGGGACCAAGAGACCCAGTACTTC	CARSYGGDQETQYF
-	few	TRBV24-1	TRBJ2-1	TGTGCCACCAGTGAGATGCCCTGGCCTTCGGGGATCGATGAGCAGTTCTTC	CATSEMPWPSGIDEQFF
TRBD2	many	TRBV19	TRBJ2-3	TGTGCCAGTAGGATCACCACTAGCGGGGGGGCAGATACGCAGTATTTT	CASRITTSGGADTQYF
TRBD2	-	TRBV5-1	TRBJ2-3	TGCGCCAGCAGCTTAGCGGGACGAGAAGCAGATACGCAGTATTTT	CASSLAGREADTQYF
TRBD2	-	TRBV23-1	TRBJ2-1	TGCGCCAGCAGTCAGGTGAACCCCGGGACTAGCGGACCGAATGAGCAGTTCTTC	CASSQVNPGTSGPNEQFF
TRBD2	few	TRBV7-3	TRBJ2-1	TGTGCCAGCAGCTTAATTGCGGGGGGGGACAATGAGCAGTTCTTC	CASSLIAGGDNEQFF
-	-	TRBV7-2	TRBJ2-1	TGTGCCAGCAGCCCTACCGCATACAATGAGCAGTTCTTC	CASSPTAYNEQFF